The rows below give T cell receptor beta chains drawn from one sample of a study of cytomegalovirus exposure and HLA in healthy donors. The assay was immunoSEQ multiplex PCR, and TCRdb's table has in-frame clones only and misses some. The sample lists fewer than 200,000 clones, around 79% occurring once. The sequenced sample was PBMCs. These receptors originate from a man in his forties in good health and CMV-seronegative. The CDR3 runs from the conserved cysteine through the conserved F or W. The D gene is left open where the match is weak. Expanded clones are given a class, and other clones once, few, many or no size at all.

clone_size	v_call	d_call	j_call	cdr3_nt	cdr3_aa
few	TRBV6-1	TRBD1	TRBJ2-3	TGTGCCAGCAGTCCACAGGGGCAGGCAGATACGCAGTATTTT	CASSPQGQADTQYF
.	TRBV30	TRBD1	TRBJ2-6	TGTGCCTGGAGGGACAGGGTATCTGGGGCCAACGTCCTGACTTTC	CAWRDRVSGANVLTF
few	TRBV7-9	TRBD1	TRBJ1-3	TGTGCCAGCAGCTTACCAAGTCCCGGGACAGGGGTTGGAAACACCATATATTTT	CASSLPSPGTGVGNTIYF
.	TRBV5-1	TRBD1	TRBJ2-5	TGCGCCAGCAGCGTAAGGACAGGGTCGGAAGAGACCCAGTACTTC	CASSVRTGSEETQYF
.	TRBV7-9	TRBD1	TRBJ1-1	TGTTCCAGCAGCTTAGCGGGCCAGGGGGCAATCACTGAAGCTTTCTTT	CSSSLAGQGAITEAFF
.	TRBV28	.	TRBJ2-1	TGTGCCAGCACCCCGAGATCGGGTCTTGGTGAGCAGTTCTTC	CASTPRSGLGEQFF
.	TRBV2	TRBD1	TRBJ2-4	TGTGCCAGCCTTAAGGTCTCCCGGACAGGGGGAAACATTCAGTACTTC	CASLKVSRTGGNIQYF
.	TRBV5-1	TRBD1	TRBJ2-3	TGCGCCAGCAGCTCGGACAGGGTTGCGCAGTATTTT	CASSSDRVAQYF
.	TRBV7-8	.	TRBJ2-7	TGTGCCAGCAGCTTACTTTACGAGCAGTACTTC	CASSLLYEQYF
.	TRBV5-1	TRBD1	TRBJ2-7	TGCGCCAGCAGCACTGGACAGGGGCTCTACGAGCAGTACTTC	CASSTGQGLYEQYF
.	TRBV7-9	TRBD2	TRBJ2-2	TGTTCCAGCAGCTCGAGCGGGAGGGCCTCCGGGGAGCTGTTTTTT	CSSSSSGRASGELFF
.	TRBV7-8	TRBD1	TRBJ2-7	TGTGCCAGCAGCCTAGGGACAGGGGATACCTACGAGCAGTACTTC	CASSLGTGDTYEQYF
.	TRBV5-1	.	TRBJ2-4	TGCGCCAGCAGCCCCGGACGGGGTGGGAACATTCAGTACTTC	CASSPGRGGNIQYF
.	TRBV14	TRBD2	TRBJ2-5	TGTGCCAGCAGCCAAGTTAGCGGGAGCAGGTTGGGAGAGACCCAGTACTTC	CASSQVSGSRLGETQYF
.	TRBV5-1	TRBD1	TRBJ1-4	TGCGCCAGCAGCTCCTCGGTCGGGACAGTTAATGAAAAACTGTTTTTT	CASSSSVGTVNEKLFF
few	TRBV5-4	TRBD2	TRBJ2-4	TGTGCCAGCAGTCCCCGGGGGGGGGTCGGAACCAAAAACATTCAGTACTTC	CASSPRGGVGTKNIQYF
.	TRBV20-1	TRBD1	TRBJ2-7	TGCAGTGCCGACGACAGGGTCGAGCAGTACTTC	CSADDRVEQYF
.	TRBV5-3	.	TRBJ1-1	TGTGCCAGAAGCCCGGGGGGCATAGAGAACACTGAAGCTTTCTTT	CARSPGGIENTEAFF
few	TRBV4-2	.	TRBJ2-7	TGTGCCAGCAGCCAAGGCACCGGGAGCGCCTACGAGCAGTACTTC	CASSQGTGSAYEQYF
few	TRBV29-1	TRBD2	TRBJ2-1	TGCAGCGTGCCAGGGGGACTAGCGGGAGGAGCTTACAATGAGCAGTTCTTC	CSVPGGLAGGAYNEQFF
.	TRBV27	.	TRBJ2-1	TGTGCCAGCAGTTCACCCCCAGGGGAGGGCTCCTACAATGAGCAGTTCTTC	CASSSPPGEGSYNEQFF
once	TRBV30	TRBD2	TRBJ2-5	TGTGCCTGGAGTTTCGGAGGGAGGGCCCTAAAGACCCAGTACTTC	CAWSFGGRALKTQYF
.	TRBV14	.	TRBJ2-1	TGTGCCAGCAGCCAAGATAGATACAATGAGCAGTTCTTC	CASSQDRYNEQFF
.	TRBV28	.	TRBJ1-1	TGTGCCAGCAGTGTGTTGATGGGGCCTCGGACTGAAGCTTTCTTT	CASSVLMGPRTEAFF
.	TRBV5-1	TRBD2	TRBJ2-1	TGCGCCAGCAGCACCGGGGCTAGCGGGAGGAACAATGAGCAGTTCTTC	CASSTGASGRNNEQFF
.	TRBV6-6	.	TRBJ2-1	TGTGCCAGCAGTCTCCAGGGTAGCGGTGAGCAGTTCTTC	CASSLQGSGEQFF
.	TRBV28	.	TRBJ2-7	TGTGCCAGCAGTTTTGAGGTCGAAAGGACCTACGAGCAGTACTTC	CASSFEVERTYEQYF
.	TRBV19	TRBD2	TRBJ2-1	TGTGCCAGTAGTCCGCTAGCGGGAGACAATGAGCAGTTCTTC	CASSPLAGDNEQFF
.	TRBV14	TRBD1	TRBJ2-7	TGTGCCAGCAGCGACAGGGGGAGTTCACCCTACGAGCAGTACTTC	CASSDRGSSPYEQYF
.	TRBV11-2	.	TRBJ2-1	TGTGCCAGCAGCTTAAACAGGATCAATGAGCAGTTCTTC	CASSLNRINEQFF
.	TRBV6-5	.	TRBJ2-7	TGTGCCAGCAGTCTAGCGCCGAGCTCCTACGAGCAGTACTTC	CASSLAPSSYEQYF
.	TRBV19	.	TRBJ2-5	TGTGCCAGTAGTCAAGCCCTCCAAGAGACCCAGTACTTC	CASSQALQETQYF
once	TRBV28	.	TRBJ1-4	TGTGCCAGCAGGCCTACAGGGACAACTAATGAAAAACTGTTTTTT	CASRPTGTTNEKLFF
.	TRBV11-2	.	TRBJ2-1	TGTGCCAGCAGCTTCTCTACCGCGAATGAGCAGTTCTTC	CASSFSTANEQFF
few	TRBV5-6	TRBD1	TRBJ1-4	TGTGCCAGCAGCTTGGCGTCGGGACAGGGGAGTGAAAAACTGTTTTTT	CASSLASGQGSEKLFF
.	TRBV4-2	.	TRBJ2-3	TGTGCCAGCAGCCAAGAAGAGGGTGGGAGGGGGACAGATACGCAGTATTTT	CASSQEEGGRGTDTQYF
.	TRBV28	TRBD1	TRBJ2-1	TGTGCCAGCAGACAAACAGGGGCACGAAGTGGTGAGCAGTTCTTC	CASRQTGARSGEQFF
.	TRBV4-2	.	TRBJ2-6	TGTGCCAGCAGCCAAGAGCGGGACTCTGGGGCCAACGGCCTGACTTTC	CASSQERDSGANGLTF
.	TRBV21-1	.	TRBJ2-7	TGTGCCAGCCCCAAAAAGGCGTCAGGGAGGGACGAGCAGTACTTC	CASPKKASGRDEQYF
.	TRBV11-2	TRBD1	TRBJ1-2	TGTGCCAGCAGCCGCACAGGGGACCTAAACTATGGCTACACCTTC	CASSRTGDLNYGYTF
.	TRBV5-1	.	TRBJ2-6	TGCGCCAGTGGCTGGGGGCCCGGGGCCAACGTCCTGACTTTC	CASGWGPGANVLTF
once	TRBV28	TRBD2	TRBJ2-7	TGTGCCATCTCGACGTGGAGGCTAGCGGGAGCCAAGAGAAACTACGAGCAGTACTTC	CAISTWRLAGAKRNYEQYF
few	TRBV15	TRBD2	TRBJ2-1	TGTGCCACCAGCAGAGGAGGCGGGAGGTCTTTCAATGAGCAGTTCTTC	CATSRGGGRSFNEQFF
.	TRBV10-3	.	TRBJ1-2	TGTGCCATTCCAGCTGTGGGGGGGCCGAGCTATGGCTACACCTTC	CAIPAVGGPSYGYTF
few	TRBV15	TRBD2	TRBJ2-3	TGTGCCACCAGCAGAGGGACTAGCTGGGGCGGGGCAGATACGCAGTATTTT	CATSRGTSWGGADTQYF
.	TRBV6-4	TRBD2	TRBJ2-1	TGTGCCAGCAGTGACTCAGAACTAGCGGGAGTCAATGAGCAGTTCTTC	CASSDSELAGVNEQFF
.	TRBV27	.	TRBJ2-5	TGTGCCAGCAGGAGGACTGAGCAAGAGACCCAGTACTTC	CASRRTEQETQYF
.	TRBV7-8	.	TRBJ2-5	TGTGCCAGCAGCTTAGTGCTCGGGAGCCGCGTGGAGACCCAGTACTTC	CASSLVLGSRVETQYF
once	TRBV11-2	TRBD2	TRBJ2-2	TGTGCCAGCAGCTTAAGCGGGAGGGCCCCCGGGGAGCTGTTTTTT	CASSLSGRAPGELFF
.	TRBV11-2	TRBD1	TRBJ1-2	TGTGCCAGCAGCCAGACAGGGGGCACCTATGGCTACACCTTC	CASSQTGGTYGYTF
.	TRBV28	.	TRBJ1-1	TGTGCCAGCAGTTTGGCGGGGGTGGTTGTCTCTGAAGCTTTCTTT	CASSLAGVVVSEAFF
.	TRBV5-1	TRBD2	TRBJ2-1	TGCGCCAGCAGCCCCGGGACTAGCGACAATGAGCAGTTCTTC	CASSPGTSDNEQFF
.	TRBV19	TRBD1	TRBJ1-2	TGTGCCAGTAACCGGGACAGAGACGGCTACACCTTC	CASNRDRDGYTF